Reported below is one T cell receptor beta chain. This entry belongs to a study of blood T cell repertoires in COVID-19. Across the whole study: Acute-phase and convalescent COVID-19 samples originated in the United States, Italy and Spain. T cells, B-cell-depleted T cells, or PBMCs provided the cDNA or gDNA that served as material.

Authors' analysis steps: Reference gene primer amplification yielded estimated nucleated cell counts. The protocol was immunoSEQ multiplex PCR, while the TCRdb copy is restricted to in-frame clones and leaves out a portion. Clone size and V and J calls were adopted from that table, with D and trimming inferred from the DNA. The sample has 90,000 or so clones; more than 75% are singletons. Germline V CDR1 and CDR2: MDHEN, SYDVKM. V gave up 3 bases and J gave up 6 bases, with 18 bases separating them. The CDR3 sequence is 15 residues long. The material sequenced was peripheral blood. The V call is TRBV28, the J call TRBJ2-7; weak D call: TRBD2 (7 bases). The TCR was taken from a human donor in a cohort sampled during active COVID-19. The CDR3 region has the DNA TGTGCCAGCAGTTTGGACAGCGGGATAGGTGGCGAGCAGTACTTC. Its translation: CASSLDSGIGGEQYF.